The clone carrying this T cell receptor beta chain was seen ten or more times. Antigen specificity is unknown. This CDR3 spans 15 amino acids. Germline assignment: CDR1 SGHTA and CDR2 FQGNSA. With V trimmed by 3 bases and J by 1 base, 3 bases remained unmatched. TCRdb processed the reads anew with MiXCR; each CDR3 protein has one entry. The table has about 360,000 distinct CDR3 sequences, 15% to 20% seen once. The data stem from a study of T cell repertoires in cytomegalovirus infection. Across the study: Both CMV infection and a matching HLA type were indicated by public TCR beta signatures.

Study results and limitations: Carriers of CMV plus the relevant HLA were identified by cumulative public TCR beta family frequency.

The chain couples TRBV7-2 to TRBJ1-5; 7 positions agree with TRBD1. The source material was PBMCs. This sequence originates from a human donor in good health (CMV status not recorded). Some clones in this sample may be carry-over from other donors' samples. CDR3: CASSFTGASNQPQHF. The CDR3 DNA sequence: TGTGCCAGCAGCTTCACAGGGGCGAGCAATCAGCCCCAGCATTTT. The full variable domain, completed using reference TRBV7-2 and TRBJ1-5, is GAGVSQSPSNKVTEKGKDVELRCDPISGHTALYWYRQSLGQGLEFLIYFQGNSAPDKSGLPSDRFSAERTGGSVSTLTIQRTQQEDSAVYLCASSFTGASNQPQHFGDGTRLSIL.